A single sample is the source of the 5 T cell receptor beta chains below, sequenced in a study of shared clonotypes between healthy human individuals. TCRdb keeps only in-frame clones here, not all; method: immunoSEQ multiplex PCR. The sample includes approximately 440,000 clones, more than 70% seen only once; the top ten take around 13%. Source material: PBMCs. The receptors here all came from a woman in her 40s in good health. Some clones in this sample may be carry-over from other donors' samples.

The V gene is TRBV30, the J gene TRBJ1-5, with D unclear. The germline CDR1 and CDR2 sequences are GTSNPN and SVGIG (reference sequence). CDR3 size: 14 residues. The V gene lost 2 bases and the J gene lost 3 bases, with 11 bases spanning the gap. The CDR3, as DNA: TGTGCCTGGAGTTTGGACGGAGACAATCAGCCCCAGCATTTT. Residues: CAWSLDGDNQPQHF.

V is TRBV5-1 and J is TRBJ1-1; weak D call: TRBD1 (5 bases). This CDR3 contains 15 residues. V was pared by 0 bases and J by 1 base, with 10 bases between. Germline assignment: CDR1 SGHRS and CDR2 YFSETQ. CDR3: CASSLEVQGNTEAFF. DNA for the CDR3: TGCGCCAGCAGCTTGGAGGTTCAGGGGAACACTGAAGCTTTCTTT.

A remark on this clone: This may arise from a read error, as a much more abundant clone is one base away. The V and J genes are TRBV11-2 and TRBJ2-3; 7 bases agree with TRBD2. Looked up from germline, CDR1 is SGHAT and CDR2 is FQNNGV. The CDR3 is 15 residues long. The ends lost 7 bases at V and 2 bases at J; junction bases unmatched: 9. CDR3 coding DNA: TGTGCCAGCAACCCGGGGGGTCGAAACACAGATACGCAGTATTTT. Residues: CASNPGGRNTDTQYF.

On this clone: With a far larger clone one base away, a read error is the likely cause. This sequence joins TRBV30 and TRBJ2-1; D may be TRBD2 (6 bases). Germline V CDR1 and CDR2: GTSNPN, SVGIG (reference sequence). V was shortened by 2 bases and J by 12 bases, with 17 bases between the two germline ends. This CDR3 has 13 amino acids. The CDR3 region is CAWSTWSGLGQFF. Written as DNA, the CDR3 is TGTGCCTGGAGTACTTGGAGCGGGCTTGGGCAGTTCTTC.

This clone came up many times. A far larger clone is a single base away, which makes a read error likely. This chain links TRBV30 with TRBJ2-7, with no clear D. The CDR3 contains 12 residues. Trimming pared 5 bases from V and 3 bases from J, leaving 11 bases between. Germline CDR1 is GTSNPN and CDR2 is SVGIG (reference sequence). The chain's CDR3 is CAWPQDRYEQYF. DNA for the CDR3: TGTGCCTGGCCGCAGGACCGCTACGAGCAGTACTTC.